These 26 T cell receptor beta chains were sequenced from one sample in a study of T cells in Graves' hyperthyroidism and ophthalmopathy. The investigators amplified TCR beta CDR3 regions from RNA transcripts. The HTBI set primed first-round TCR CDR3 RT-PCR. Using its own MiXCR run on the multiplex PCR reads, TCRdb lists one record per CDR3 protein. The sample lists roughly 570,000 distinct CDR3 sequences; about 43% were seen once. The sample consisted of peripheral blood or thyroid tissue (not recorded which). All receptors derive from a woman aged 18-29 years with Graves' hyperthyroidism.

The chain joins TRBV5-1 to TRBJ2-3; D is unresolved. CDR1 is SGHRS and CDR2 is YFSETQ in the germline V gene. V lost 0 bases, J lost 4 bases, and 12 bases lay in between. CDR3 size: 15 residues. CDR3 coding DNA: TGCGCCAGCAGCTTGGTCCGCGGCGCGGCAGATACGCAGTATTTT. As protein: CASSLVRGAADTQYF.

This clonotype was observed at least ten times. The V and J genes are TRBV7-8 and TRBJ2-5; the match to TRBD2 covers 10 bases. J was trimmed by 4 bases and V by 1 base; bases with no gene match: 6. The CDR3 length is 16 residues. Germline CDR1 reads SGHVS; CDR2 reads FQNEAQ. CDR3 protein: CASSLVLAGQLETQYF. CDR3 sequence (DNA): TGTGCCAGCAGCTTAGTACTAGCGGGACAACTAGAGACCCAGTACTTC.

With regard to this clonotype: A read error may explain this, as a much larger clone is one base away. This chain links TRBV3-1 with TRBJ1-5; D is unresolved. Looked up from germline, CDR1 is LGHDT and CDR2 is YNNKEL (reference sequence). V was clipped by 0 bases and J by 0 bases, with 3 bases between them. This CDR3 is built from 14 residues. The DNA for the CDR3 is TGTGCCAGCAGCCAAGAAGATAGCAATCAGCCCCAGCATTTT. It translates to CASSQEDSNQPQHF. Supplemented by reference TRBV3-1 and TRBJ1-5, the full variable domain reads DTAVSQTPKYLVTQMGNDKSIKCEQNLGHDTMYWYKQDSKKFLKIMFSYNNKELIINETVPNRFSPKSPDKAHLNLHINSLELGDSAVYFCASSQEDSNQPQHFGDGTRLSIL.

This clonotype was seen a single time. The chain joins TRBV30 to TRBJ2-3; D remains unclear. Trimming stripped 2 bases from V and 2 bases from J, with 8 bases between. The CDR3 length is 13 residues. Germline V lookup: CDR1 GTSNPN, CDR2 SVGIG (reference sequence). CDR3 sequence: CAWSRPSTDTQYF. CDR3 coding DNA: TGTGCCTGGAGTCGACCCTCCACAGATACGCAGTATTTT.

This clonotype has ten or more counts. The chain carries TRBV20-1 and TRBJ1-5; D is ambiguous. Germline V gives CDR1 DFQATT, CDR2 SNEGSKA (reference sequence). CDR3 size: 12 residues. V was trimmed by 6 bases and J by 4 bases, leaving 10 bases between them. The CDR3 reads CSAGRTNQPQHF. The CDR3 DNA reads TGCAGTGCCGGTAGGACGAATCAGCCCCAGCATTTT.

The chain employs TRBV11-1 and TRBJ2-7; 9 nucleotides agree with TRBD2. There are 15 residues in the CDR3. In germline, CDR1 is SGHAT, CDR2 FQDESV (reference sequence). Germline trimming cut 1 base from V and 3 bases from J; bases unmatched to any gene: 4. The CDR3 coding sequence is TGTGCCAGCAGCTTAGGTAGCGGGAGTAGCTACGAGCAGTACTTC. Translated: CASSLGSGSSYEQYF.

This clonotype was counted a few times. CDR3 DNA: TGTGCCAGCAGCTTTTTGACAGGGGGCGAATACGAGCAGTACTTC. The encoded protein is CASSFLTGGEYEQYF. The rearrangement joins TRBV5-4 to TRBJ2-7; 10 nucleotides line up with TRBD1. The CDR3 is made up of 15 amino acids. Germline CDR1 and CDR2: SGHNT and YYREEE (reference sequence). V lost 2 bases to trimming and J lost 4 bases; unmatched junction nucleotides: 6. The variable domain in full, with the rest retrieved from reference TRBV5-4 and TRBJ2-7, is ETGVTQSPTHLIKTRGQQVTLRCSSQSGHNTVSWYQQALGQGPQFIFQYYREEENGRGNFPPRFSGLQFPNYSSELNVNALELDDSALYLCASSFLTGGEYEQYFGPGTRLTVT.

This clonotype came up many times. The chain is built from TRBV29-1 and TRBJ1-1; TRBD1 is a possible D gene (6 bases). CDR3 length: 12 residues. Germline-derived CDR1 and CDR2 are SQVTM and ANQGSEA. V shed 6 bases and J shed 2 bases, with 10 bases lying between them. In nucleotides, the CDR3 is TGCAGCGTCCTCAGGGGAAACACTGAAGCTTTCTTT. Residues: CSVLRGNTEAFF.

Note on this clonotype: A junction end diverges from the germline sequence, so it may reflect a read error. V gene TRBV20-1 combines with J gene TRBJ2-7, with a weak D call TRBD2 (6 bases). Germline CDR1 DFQATT, CDR2 SNEGSKA (reference sequence). The CDR3 is 14 residues long. The CDR3 loop is CSARRDGGAYEQHF. The CDR3 nucleotides are TGCAGTGCTAGAAGGGACGGGGGTGCCTACGAGCAGCACTTC.

This clonotype was counted at least ten times. The J gene is TRBJ1-5, the V gene TRBV6-2 or TRBV6-3, with a possible D match to TRBD1 (6 bases). V shed 6 bases and J shed 2 bases, with 17 bases lying between them. Germline CDR1 reads MNHEY; CDR2 reads SVGEGT. The CDR3 runs to 16 residues. The CDR3 region is CASREGGAGGNQPQHF. The CDR3 DNA sequence: TGTGCCAGCAGAGAGGGGGGGGCAGGGGGCAATCAGCCCCAGCATTTT.

This rearrangement joins TRBV18 to TRBJ1-2; maybe TRBD1 (5 bases). With 4 bases removed from V and 0 bases from J, the gap between germline ends came to 12 bases. The CDR3 runs 15 residues. Germline CDR1 KGHSH, CDR2 LQKENI. The DNA for the CDR3 is TGTGCCAGCTCACGAACAGGAAAAGCTAACTATGGCTACACCTTC. Residues: CASSRTGKANYGYTF.

In the case of this clonotype: Mismatch with germline at one junction end may stem from a read error. V gene TRBV7-9 combines with J gene TRBJ2-7; TRBD1 aligns across 8 bases. The CDR3 covers 14 residues. The germline CDR1 and CDR2 sequences are SEHNR and FQNEAQ (reference sequence). CDR3 coding DNA: TGTGCCAGCACCTTACAGGGGGGTTCCTACGAGCAGTACTTC. Translated, it gives CASTLQGGSYEQYF.

The V call is TRBV7-9, the J call TRBJ1-2; D remains ambiguous. This CDR3 region has 13 residues. Germline lookup yields CDR1 SEHNR and CDR2 FQNEAQ (reference sequence). With 6 bases removed from V and 4 bases from J, the gap between germline ends came to 12 bases. The CDR3 DNA reads as TGTGCCAGCAGTCCCGAGAGGGTCTATGGCTACACCTTC. This encodes CASSPERVYGYTF.

This chain uses TRBV25-1 with TRBJ1-5, with unresolved D. In germline, CDR1 is MGHDK, CDR2 SYGVNS. This CDR3 has 15 residues. V dropped 3 bases and J dropped 2 bases, with 11 bases sitting between them. The CDR3 region has the DNA TGTGCCAGCAGTGAGACGGGAGATGGCAATCAGCCCCAGCATTTT. Translating gives CASSETGDGNQPQHF. The full variable domain, in which reference TRBV25-1 and TRBJ1-5 provide the parts outside the CDR3, is EADIYQTPRYLVIGTGKKITLECSQTMGHDKMYWYQQDPGMELHLIHYSYGVNSTEKGDLSSESTVSRIRTEHFPLTLESARPSHTSQYLCASSETGDGNQPQHFGDGTRLSIL.

This clonotype was recorded at least ten times. The chain links TRBV24-1 to TRBJ1-2; 11 nucleotides match TRBD1. Trimming removed 7 bases from V and 3 bases from J; junction bases left unmatched: 3. CDR1 KGHDR and CDR2 SFDVKD come from the germline V gene. This CDR3 region has 14 residues. CDR3 DNA: TGTGCCACCAGGGGACAGGGGGACGACTATGGCTACACCTTC. Translated, it gives CATRGQGDDYGYTF.

Points on this clonotype: Its ends do not fully match the called genes, so a read error is possible. The V gene is TRBV7-9, the J gene TRBJ1-2; perhaps TRBD1 as D (5 bases). The CDR3 has 16 residues. Germline CDR1 and CDR2: SEHNR and FQNEAQ (reference sequence). The CDR3 loop is CASTLAAGPDSNGYTF. The CDR3 DNA reads TGTGCCAGCACCTTAGCGGCGGGACCAGACAGCAATGGCTACACCTTC.

The CDR3 region is CASRDRGQFYEQYF. For the CDR3, the DNA is TGCGCCAGCAGAGACAGGGGGCAATTCTACGAGCAGTACTTC. The chain uses TRBV10-2 and TRBJ2-7; 10 bases line up with TRBD1. Germline values: CDR1 WSHSY, CDR2 SAAADI. This CDR3 comprises 14 residues. V shed 6 bases and J 3 bases; nucleotides not matched to a gene: 5.

The count of this clonotype is one. The CDR3 ends on some other residue instead of the conserved phenylalanine or tryptophan, so this is likely a read error. The chain couples TRBV6-5 to TRBJ1-2, with D maybe TRBD1 (6 bases). Trimming stripped 0 bases from V and 4 bases from J, with 21 bases between. Germline V gene sequence: CDR1 MNHEY, CDR2 SVGAGI. The CDR3 is 18 residues long. CDR3 in amino acids: CASSYSILRTERFYGYTI. The CDR3 nucleotides are TGTGCCAGCAGTTACTCGATTTTACGGACAGAAAGGTTCTATGGCTACACCATC.

This clonotype was counted at least ten times. V and J are TRBV11-3 and TRBJ2-7, with 7 bases identical to TRBD1. Germline CDR1 reads SGHNT; CDR2 reads YENEEA. The CDR3 has 15 residues. V shed 5 bases, J shed 0 bases, and the junction held 7 bases outside the gene matches. CDR3 nucleotides: TGTGCCAGCAGCCCGGGACAGCGCAGCTCCTACGAGCAGTACTTC. This translates into CASSPGQRSSYEQYF. The whole variable domain, filled in from reference TRBV11-3 and TRBJ2-7, reads EAGVVQSPRYKIIEKKQPVAFWCNPISGHNTLYWYLQNLGQGPELLIRYENEEAVDDSQLPKDRFSAERLKGVDSTLKIQPAELGDSAVYLCASSPGQRSSYEQYFGPGTRLTVT.

The J gene is TRBJ2-3, the V gene TRBV9; D possibly corresponds to TRBD1 (6 bases). The germline V gene has CDR1 SGDLS and CDR2 YYNGEE. This CDR3 region has 15 residues. Trimming pared 4 bases from V and 3 bases from J, leaving 15 bases between. As DNA, the CDR3 is TGTGCCAGCAGCCCTTGGACAGATAAGACAGATACGCAGTATTTT. It codes for CASSPWTDKTDTQYF.

The chain employs TRBV29-1 and TRBJ1-5; TRBD1 matches at 7 bases. CDR1 and CDR2 (germline): SQVTM, ANQGSEA. V was clipped by 8 bases and J by 2 bases; unmatched bases: 6. The CDR3 is 13 residues long. In nucleotides, the CDR3 is TGCAGCCGGGACAGTGCGGGCAATCAGCCCCAGCATTTT. Its protein is CSRDSAGNQPQHF. Full variable domain (missing parts from reference TRBV29-1 and TRBJ1-5): SAVISQKPSRDICQRGTSLTIQCQVDSQVTMMFWYRQQPGQSLTLIATANQGSEATYESGFVIDKFPISRPNLTFSTLTVSNMSPEDSSIYLCSRDSAGNQPQHFGDGTRLSIL.

This clonotype was picked up many times. The rearrangement links TRBV5-8 to TRBJ2-5; 9 positions match TRBD1. The germline V gene encodes CDR1 SGHTS and CDR2 YDEGEE. The V gene end was trimmed by 1 base and the J gene end by 6 bases; junction bases not matched to a gene: 10. CDR3 length: 16 residues. The DNA of the CDR3 is TGTGCCAGCAGCTTGTATCGGACAGGGGATGTAAAGACCCAGTACTTC. Translated, it gives CASSLYRTGDVKTQYF.

The V call is TRBV5-1, the J call TRBJ2-5; 7 bases are a match to TRBD2. Trimming removed 5 bases from V and 9 bases from J; junction bases left unmatched: 7. CDR1 and CDR2 from the germline V gene are SGHRS and YFSETQ. The CDR3 sequence is 12 residues long. The CDR3 sequence: CASRNRAGAQYF. DNA of the CDR3: TGCGCCAGCAGAAACCGGGCGGGGGCCCAGTACTTC.

Ten or more counts support this clonotype. The chain is built from TRBV16 and TRBJ2-7; the D is unclear. The CDR3 sequence is 14 residues long. V lost 7 bases and J 2 bases, leaving 15 bases between the germline ends. Germline-derived CDR1 and CDR2 are KGHSY and FQNENV. CDR3 nucleotides: TGTGCCAGCACCCCGGTTTCCGAGACCTACGAGCAGTACTTC. Amino acid sequence: CASTPVSETYEQYF.

The gene calls are TRBV11-1 and TRBJ2-1; 10 bases line up with TRBD2. The V and J ends lost 5 bases and 7 bases, in that order; junction bases with no gene match: 8. The CDR3 is 15 residues long. CDR1 SGHAT and CDR2 FQDESV come from the germline V gene (reference sequence). Here the CDR3 reads CASSNLAGALNEQFF. CDR3 in DNA: TGTGCCAGCAGCAACCTAGCGGGAGCGTTGAATGAGCAGTTCTTC. Drawing the rest from reference TRBV11-1 and TRBJ2-1, the complete variable domain is EAEVAQSPRYKITEKSQAVAFWCDPISGHATLYWYRQILGQGPELLVQFQDESVVDDSQLPKDRFSAERLKGVDSTLKIQPAELGDSAMYLCASSNLAGALNEQFFGPGTRLTVL.

The table lists this clonotype with many counts. V gene TRBV9 combines with J gene TRBJ1-2, with 11 bases identical to TRBD1. The CDR3 consists of 16 residues. Germline V gene data show CDR1 as SGDLS and CDR2 as YYNGEE. The ends lost 2 bases at V and 4 bases at J; junction bases unmatched: 7. The CDR3, as DNA: TGTGCCAGCAGCGTTTCAGGACAGGGGGCAACCTATGGCTACACCTTC. Translated: CASSVSGQGATYGYTF.